This TCR beta chain originates from a study of blood T cell repertoires in COVID-19. Study-wide background: Some COVID-19 samples were acute and others convalescent; all came from the United States, Italy and Spain. PBMCs, B-cell-depleted T cells, or T cells provided the cDNA or gDNA that made up the material.

Original data processing: Estimates of nucleated cell counts were drawn from the amplification of reference gene primers. TCRdb's copy holds only in-frame clones and misses some; the assay was immunoSEQ multiplex PCR. V and J calls and clone size are those listed in that table; D and trimming were worked out from the DNA. The data contain tens of thousands of clones, under 85% of them singletons. Trimming removed 4 bases from V and 5 bases from J, with 14 bases in between. The CDR3 has 15 amino acids. CDR1 MGHRA and CDR2 YSYEKL come from the germline V gene. The sequence was collected from a man between 70 and 80 years old with acute or convalescent COVID-19. Sequences were obtained from peripheral blood. The chain is built from TRBV4-1 and TRBJ2-2; no clear D gene. In DNA form, the CDR3 reads TGCGCCAGCAGCCTAGGTGGGTCGAGGACCGGGGAGCTGTTTTTT. The encoded protein is CASSLGGSRTGELFF.